The clone carrying this TCR beta chain was counted a few times. The antigen remains unidentified. The entry originates in a study of response to subunit inactivated influenza vaccine. Study outcomes and limitations: Every seasonal influenza vaccination brings in few new T cells, the authors suggested.

TCRdb reprocessed the RT-PCR reads with MiXCR, giving one entry per CDR3 protein. Among about 610,000 distinct CDR3 sequences listed, 12% to 15% were seen once. In germline, CDR1 is SNHLY, CDR2 FYNNEI. The CDR3 runs 14 residues. Trimming stripped 3 bases from V and 1 base from J, with 8 bases between. Sequences were derived from PBMCs from blood, sampled roughly 12 days after vaccination. This rearrangement joins TRBV2 to TRBJ2-3; D ambiguous. The origin of this receptor is a middle-aged man who received an inactivated influenza vaccine. CDR3 in DNA: TGTGCCAGCAGTGACCGGTTGCGCACAGATACGCAGTATTTT. Amino acid sequence: CASSDRLRTDTQYF.